This T cell receptor (beta chain) was recovered during a study of cytotoxic CD8 clonotypes in ibrutinib-treated CLL. The data were produced by immunoSEQ multiplex PCR, yet TCRdb's version contains in-frame clones alone and is incomplete. The sample holds about 140,000 clones; approximately 80% are singletons and the top ten take around a quarter. Study-wide results and limits: Shared public clonotypes were rare, and on treatment they either got smaller or stayed the same. Sustained-remission patients were sampled at one set of times and progressing patients at different ones.

Libraries of TCR beta were made from roughly 2.2 micrograms of genomic DNA that came from cryopreserved PBMCs. Comments on this clone: Its cognate antigen is unknown.

The CDR3 covers 14 residues. V was trimmed by 6 bases and J by 7 bases, leaving 16 bases between them. Germline CDR1 reads MNHNY; CDR2 reads SVGAGI (reference sequence). This material consisted of PBMCs, taken after 12 months of ibrutinib treatment. This sequence joins TRBV6-6 and TRBJ1-5; D is unclear. The sequence derives from a human donor with chronic lymphocytic leukemia. The CDR3 nucleotides are TGTGCCAGCAGACGACCCGGGGATGTCCAGCCCCAGCATTTT. Translated, it gives CASRRPGDVQPQHF.